The 23 T cell receptor beta chains reported below all come from one sample, sequenced in a study of cytomegalovirus exposure and HLA in healthy donors. The repertoire was sequenced with immunoSEQ multiplex PCR; TCRdb's copy has only in-frame clones and lacks some. The sample has 200,000 to 250,000 clones; approximately 87% are singletons. The sample consisted of PBMCs. These receptors originate from a man aged 18-30 years in good health and CMV-seronegative.

As concerns this clone: Additional DNA sequences in this sample encode the identical CDR3. The chain's CDR3 is CASSATGGNTEAFF. The DNA of the CDR3 is TGCGCCAGCAGCGCGACAGGGGGAAACACTGAAGCTTTCTTT. V and J are TRBV5-1 and TRBJ1-1; 9 nucleotides match TRBD1. J gave up 2 bases and V 4 bases, and 3 bases lay outside the gene matches. This CDR3 has 14 residues. Germline loops: CDR1 SGHRS, CDR2 YFSETQ. Combining the CDR3 with reference TRBV5-1 and TRBJ1-1 gives the whole variable domain KAGVTQTPRYLIKTRGQQVTLSCSPISGHRSVSWYQQTPGQGLQFLFEYFSETQRNKGNFPGRFSGRQFSNSRSEMNVSTLELGDSALYLCASSATGGNTEAFFGQGTRLTVV.

V usage is TRBV25-1 and J usage is TRBJ1-5; no definite D call. The CDR3 loop spans 14 amino acids. Trimming left V 1 base short and J 7 bases short, with 11 bases between. The germline gives CDR1 MGHDK, CDR2 SYGVNS. The CDR3 nucleotides read TGTGCCAGCAGTGAATTAGAGGTTGCCCAGCCCCAGCATTTT. Its protein is CASSELEVAQPQHF. The full variable domain, in which reference TRBV25-1 and TRBJ1-5 provide the parts outside the CDR3, is EADIYQTPRYLVIGTGKKITLECSQTMGHDKMYWYQQDPGMELHLIHYSYGVNSTEKGDLSSESTVSRIRTEHFPLTLESARPSHTSQYLCASSELEVAQPQHFGDGTRLSIL.

V usage is TRBV9 and J usage is TRBJ2-5, with 13 bases matching TRBD2. Trimming took 2 bases from V and 4 from J; bases not matched to a gene: 8. Per germline, CDR1 SGDLS and CDR2 YYNGEE. The CDR3 is 17 amino acids. The CDR3 coding sequence is TGTGCCAGCAGCGTTACTAGCGGGGGGGCCGGAGGAGAGACCCAGTACTTC. Its protein product is CASSVTSGGAGGETQYF.

The chain carries TRBV27 and TRBJ2-7, with D perhaps matching TRBD2 (5 bases). This CDR3 contains 14 residues. Germline V gene sequence: CDR1 MNHEY, CDR2 SMNVEV (reference sequence). Trimming removed 4 bases from V and 4 bases from J, with 14 bases in between. CDR3 nucleotide sequence: TGTGCCAGCAGTTATCGTGGGAGTATATACGAGCAGTACTTC. It yields the protein CASSYRGSIYEQYF.

The table lists this clone with a count of one. The chain employs TRBV7-9 and TRBJ2-7; possible D gene TRBD2, 5 bases. The CDR3 contains 13 residues. The V end was cut by 4 bases, the J end by 5 bases, with 12 bases between. The germline gives CDR1 SEHNR, CDR2 FQNEAQ (reference sequence). CDR3 amino acids: CASSYQAENEQYF. CDR3 DNA sequence: TGTGCCAGCAGCTACCAAGCGGAGAACGAGCAGTACTTC.

The V gene is TRBV2, the J gene TRBJ2-2; 8 nucleotides agree with TRBD1. This CDR3 is built from 18 residues. Trimming took 0 bases from V and 4 from J; bases not matched to a gene: 10. CDR1 and CDR2 from the germline V gene are SNHLY and FYNNEI. In DNA form, the CDR3 reads TGTGCCAGCAGTGAAGCGTACCAGGGGGCGCTTCTCACCGGGGAGCTGTTTTTT. It yields the protein CASSEAYQGALLTGELFF.

The chain is built from TRBV7-2 and TRBJ2-6; no definite D call. V was clipped by 5 bases and J by 11 bases, with 10 bases between them. The CDR3 runs to 12 residues. Germline CDR1 is SGHTA and CDR2 is FQGNSA. The CDR3 bases are TGTGCCAGCAGCCCACAAACGCACGTCCTGACTTTC. This encodes CASSPQTHVLTF.

The V gene is TRBV7-2, the J gene TRBJ1-2, with unresolved D. There are 16 residues in the CDR3. Trimming pared 2 bases from V and 4 bases from J, leaving 17 bases between. The V gene's germline CDR1 is SGHTA and CDR2 FQGNSA. CDR3 sequence (DNA): TGTGCCAGCAGCTTAAAAAGCGGAGAGGCGCTCTATGGCTACACCTTC. This sequence encodes CASSLKSGEALYGYTF.

This rearrangement joins TRBV4-3 to TRBJ1-2; a weak D match, TRBD1 (5 bases). The V gene lost 0 bases and the J gene lost 4 bases, with 12 bases spanning the gap. Germline CDR1 reads LGHNA; CDR2 reads YSLEER. The CDR3 length is 15 residues. CDR3 region: CASSQDYPGLYGYTF. CDR3 in DNA: TGCGCCAGCAGCCAAGACTACCCAGGGCTCTATGGCTACACCTTC.

The rearrangement joins TRBV4-3 to TRBJ2-7; 8 nucleotides agree with TRBD2. V gave up 3 bases and J gave up 3 bases; unmatched junction bases: 7. This CDR3 spans 15 amino acids. Germline V CDR1 and CDR2: LGHNA, YSLEER. CDR3 nucleotide sequence: TGCGCCAGCAGCCACCGACCGGGGGGGAACTACGAGCAGTACTTC. Translation: CASSHRPGGNYEQYF.

The chain carries TRBV18 and TRBJ2-2; weak D call: TRBD1 (5 bases). V was pared by 2 bases and J by 5 bases, with 9 bases between. This CDR3 has 14 amino acids. The V gene's germline CDR1 is KGHSH and CDR2 LQKENI. DNA of the CDR3: TGTGCCAGCTCACCATCGTCAGGGACCGGGGAGCTGTTTTTT. Translated, it gives CASSPSSGTGELFF.

CDR3: CASSQEIQGSDRYGYTF. CDR3 DNA sequence: TGCGCCAGCAGCCAAGAGATCCAGGGGAGCGATCGCTATGGCTACACCTTC. The J gene is TRBJ1-2, the V gene TRBV4-3; a weak D match, TRBD1 (6 bases). The CDR3 has 17 residues. The germline V gene has CDR1 LGHNA and CDR2 YSLEER. V lost 0 bases and J 4 bases, leaving 18 bases between the germline ends.

The V and J genes are TRBV28 and TRBJ2-7, with D possibly TRBD1 on 6 matching bases. The J call could be wrong; TRBJ2-4 is a better fit for the DNA end. CDR3 length: 14 amino acids. Germline V CDR1 and CDR2: MDHEN, SYDVKM. The chain's CDR3 is CASSLPMGDTIQYF. The CDR3 coding sequence is TGTGCCAGCAGCTTGCCCATGGGGGACACCATTCAGTACTTC.

V gene TRBV6-5 combines with J gene TRBJ2-1, with 8 bases fitting TRBD2. The junction had 5 bases not matched to a gene; V was cut back by 7 bases and J by 0 bases. The CDR3 covers 15 residues. Germline V gene data show CDR1 as MNHEY and CDR2 as SVGAGI. CDR3 bases: TGTGCCAGCACTAGCGGGTTCAGCTCCTACAATGAGCAGTTCTTC. Its protein is CASTSGFSSYNEQFF.

V and J are TRBV28 and TRBJ1-2; D unclear. This CDR3 has 12 residues. The V gene's germline CDR1 is MDHEN and CDR2 SYDVKM. V lost 8 bases and J 5 bases, leaving 12 bases between the germline ends. The CDR3 DNA reads TGTGCCAGCTCACAAACAGATTATGGCTACACCTTC. Translation: CASSQTDYGYTF.

As to this clone: One junction end does not reproduce the germline sequence, and a read error may be involved. The chain is built from TRBV2 and TRBJ2-7, with TRBD2 matching 8 bases. Germline-derived CDR1 and CDR2 are SNHLY and FYNNEI. The CDR3 is made up of 15 amino acids. The CDR3 spells CASREGPGGSYEQYF. The CDR3 DNA is TGTGCCAGCAGAGAAGGCCCGGGAGGGAGTTACGAGCAGTACTTC. Full variable domain (missing parts from reference TRBV2 and TRBJ2-7): EPEVTQTPSHQVTQMGQEVILRCVPISNHLYFYWYRQILGQKVEFLVSFYNNEISEKSEIFDDQFSVERPDGSNFTLKIRSTKLEDSAMYFCASREGPGGSYEQYFGPGTRLTVT.

V is TRBV2 and J is TRBJ2-2; no reliable D call. This CDR3 spans 13 amino acids. CDR1 and CDR2 from the germline V gene are SNHLY and FYNNEI. V lost 2 bases and J 4 bases, leaving 5 bases between the germline ends. The CDR3 sequence is CASSEYGTGELFF. Here the CDR3 DNA reads TGTGCCAGCAGTGAATACGGCACCGGGGAGCTGTTTTTT. Using reference TRBV2 and TRBJ2-2 for the parts outside the CDR3, the full variable domain is EPEVTQTPSHQVTQMGQEVILRCVPISNHLYFYWYRQILGQKVEFLVSFYNNEISEKSEIFDDQFSVERPDGSNFTLKIRSTKLEDSAMYFCASSEYGTGELFFGEGSRLTVL.

V is TRBV7-9 and J is TRBJ1-6, with 9 bases lining up with TRBD1. The CDR3 contains 13 residues. Looked up from germline, CDR1 is SEHNR and CDR2 is FQNEAQ (reference sequence). V lost 5 bases to trimming and J lost 12 bases; unmatched junction nucleotides: 5. In DNA form, the CDR3 reads TGTGCCAGCAGCCGACAGGGGGGTGGACCCCTCCACTTT. The encoded protein is CASSRQGGGPLHF.

This clone was recorded only once. The rearrangement joins TRBV5-1 to TRBJ2-5; TRBD2 aligns across 8 bases. Germline CDR1 and CDR2: SGHRS and YFSETQ. With V trimmed by 4 bases and J by 4 bases, 9 bases remained unmatched. The CDR3 length is 15 residues. In DNA, the CDR3 is TGCGCCAGCAGCCCCTCGGGGGGGGCCCCAGAGACCCAGTACTTC. It is translated as CASSPSGGAPETQYF.

About this clone: Other DNA sequences of this sample code for an identical CDR3. J is TRBJ1-5 and V is TRBV28; 7 bases fit TRBD1. Germline values: CDR1 MDHEN, CDR2 SYDVKM. J was trimmed by 2 bases and V by 8 bases; bases with no gene match: 3. The CDR3 has 13 amino acids. The CDR3 is CASSGTGNQPQHF. CDR3 nucleotide sequence: TGTGCCAGCTCCGGGACAGGCAATCAGCCCCAGCATTTT.

The rearrangement uses TRBV4-2 and TRBJ2-7; a weak D match, TRBD2 (6 bases). CDR1 and CDR2 from the germline V gene are LGHNA and YNFKEQ. CDR3 size: 15 residues. V dropped 0 bases and J dropped 0 bases, with 9 bases sitting between them. The CDR3 DNA sequence: TGTGCCAGCAGCCAAGATTCGGGACTCTCCTACGAGCAGTACTTC. Its translation: CASSQDSGLSYEQYF.

This clone was counted a single time. The J gene is TRBJ2-5, the V gene TRBV15; 8 bases are a match to TRBD2. The germline gives CDR1 LNHNV, CDR2 YYDKDF (reference sequence). The CDR3 loop spans 16 amino acids. The V and J ends lost 5 bases and 5 bases, in that order; junction bases with no gene match: 13. The CDR3, as DNA: TGTGCCACCAGCTCGCTGACGAGGGGGACTAGGGAGACCCAGTACTTC. Encoded protein: CATSSLTRGTRETQYF.

The CDR3 reads CASSHNTASSGNTIYF. CDR3 in DNA: TGCGCCAGCAGCCATAATACTGCAAGCTCTGGAAACACCATATATTTT. This rearrangement joins TRBV4-3 to TRBJ1-3; no definite D call. The CDR3 totals 16 residues. Trimming removed 3 bases at V and 0 bases at J, with 12 bases between. CDR1 and CDR2 from the germline V gene are LGHNA and YSLEER.